The 23 T cell receptor beta chains below all came from one sample that was sequenced in a study of T cell clusters in autoimmune cytopenias. TRB amplification used approximately 250 ng of peripheral blood genomic DNA. One tube held mixed TRB-A and TRB-B primer pools for touch-down PCR. TCRdb reprocessed the multiplex PCR reads; each CDR3 protein has one entry and no DNA is given. This sample lists about 7,300 distinct CDR3 sequences; its ten largest clones have under 35%. The same data also went into a second study, on T cell repertoires in aging, cancer and after chemotherapy.

The sequencing sample was made of peripheral blood. The receptors originated from a human donor in good health.

This chain links TRBV5-1 with TRBJ2-2. Germline CDR1 reads SGHRS; CDR2 reads YFSETQ. CDR3 length equals 14 residues. Here the CDR3 reads CASSLSPNTGELFF.

The chain links TRBV12-3 or TRBV12-4 to TRBJ1-1; with no DNA, the TCRdb D assignment of TRBD1 cannot be verified. CDR3 length equals 15 residues. The CDR3 region is CASSPRGLKNTEAFF.

The CDR3 reads CASRRQGERQPQHF. This chain links TRBV12-3 or TRBV12-4 with TRBJ1-5; checking the TCRdb D call of TRBD1 is not possible without DNA. The CDR3 is 14 residues long.

The chain has TRBV11-1 and TRBJ2-7; the D call from TCRdb, TRBD1, cannot be confirmed without DNA. Germline assignment: CDR1 SGHAT and CDR2 FQDESV (reference sequence). The CDR3 totals 17 residues. CDR3 residues: CASSLAPLAASSYEQYF.

According to its frequency, this clonotype is medium-sized. The chain couples TRBV29-1 to TRBJ2-7; TCRdb lists TRBD1, though no DNA is available to test this call. The length of the CDR3 is 15 residues. Per the germline V gene, CDR1 is SQVTM and CDR2 is ANQGSEA. The CDR3 spells CSARVHLRGVYEQYF.

This clonotype registers medium-sized (0.01 to 0.1%) by frequency. CDR3 in amino acids: CASIANSGFYNEQFF. This chain connects TRBV6-1 to TRBJ2-1; without DNA, the TCRdb call of TRBD2 cannot be checked. The CDR3 is 15 residues long. Per germline, CDR1 MNHNS and CDR2 SASEGT.

The rearrangement links TRBV19 to TRBJ2-1; TCRdb proposes TRBD2, but this gene call is untestable without DNA. The germline CDR1 and CDR2 sequences are LNHDA and SQIVND (reference sequence). The CDR3 has 20 residues. CDR3 protein: CASSTPGGSGRFSSYNEQFF.

The V gene is TRBV6-1, the J gene TRBJ2-2; with no DNA, the TCRdb D assignment of TRBD1 cannot be verified. The germline V gene has CDR1 MNHNS and CDR2 SASEGT. The CDR3 runs to 15 residues. The CDR3 reads CASSEAGRGPGELFF.

The rearrangement joins TRBV6-2 or TRBV6-3 to TRBJ1-5. The germline V gene has CDR1 MNHEY and CDR2 SVGEGT. The CDR3 contains 14 residues. The CDR3 here is CASSTDTRNQPQHF.

This chain connects TRBV13 to TRBJ2-7; TCRdb reports TRBD1, a call that lacks DNA to check it against. The CDR3 is 15 residues long. The germline CDR1 and CDR2 sequences are PRHDT and FYEKMQ (reference sequence). The CDR3 here is CASRGVWTFSYEQYF.

The rearrangement links TRBV12-3 or TRBV12-4 to TRBJ1-6; the TCRdb D gene call, TRBD1, has no DNA to confirm it. The CDR3 sequence is 14 residues long. The chain's CDR3 is CASSLRGMNSPLHF.

This sequence joins TRBV18 and TRBJ1-6. CDR1 KGHSH and CDR2 LQKENI come from the germline V gene. The length of the CDR3 is 12 residues. The CDR3 loop reads CASSPEGSPLHF.

The chain carries TRBV18 and TRBJ1-1; checking the TCRdb D call of TRBD1 is not possible without DNA. The V gene's germline CDR1 is KGHSH and CDR2 LQKENI. The CDR3 is made up of 13 amino acids. CDR3: CASSGDRNTEAFF.

The gene calls are TRBV6-5 and TRBJ2-1. Per the germline V gene, CDR1 is MNHEY and CDR2 is SVGAGI. CDR3 length: 14 amino acids. This CDR3 is CASSYSNSITEQFF.

This rearrangement joins TRBV6-5 to TRBJ1-4; there is no DNA to check the TCRdb D call of TRBD1. Germline lookup yields CDR1 MNHEY and CDR2 SVGAGI. The CDR3 totals 17 residues. The CDR3: CASTPDRGLAREGKLFF.

This clonotype is labeled medium-sized based on frequency. The genes are TRBV29-1 and TRBJ1-2; the D call of TRBD1 rests on TCRdb alone, since no DNA is present to check it. This CDR3 is 12 amino acids long. CDR1 and CDR2 (germline): SQVTM, ANQGSEA. CDR3 loop: CSVPDPRTGYTF.

This chain links TRBV6-5 with TRBJ2-7; as DNA is missing, the TRBD1 call by TCRdb cannot be tested. Germline values: CDR1 MNHEY, CDR2 SVGAGI. The CDR3 totals 15 residues. This CDR3 is CASSLTGASAYEQYF.

This clonotype is medium-sized (0.01 to 0.1%) by frequency. This chain uses TRBV6-6 with TRBJ2-5; TCRdb selects TRBD2, and the lack of DNA leaves this call unchecked. In germline, CDR1 is MNHNY, CDR2 SVGAGI (reference sequence). The CDR3 consists of 13 residues. The CDR3 sequence: CASSKRTGETQYF.

The gene calls are TRBV19 and TRBJ2-5. The germline gives CDR1 LNHDA, CDR2 SQIVND (reference sequence). The CDR3 runs 14 residues. This CDR3 is CASSIRNLGATQYF.

This clonotype is medium-sized by frequency. The J gene is TRBJ2-2, the V gene TRBV19; there is no DNA to check the TCRdb D call of TRBD1. In germline, CDR1 is LNHDA, CDR2 SQIVND (reference sequence). This CDR3 is built from 14 residues. The CDR3 here is CASTYSGDTGELFF.

This clonotype is classed as medium-sized by frequency. The chain couples TRBV29-1 to TRBJ1-2; TCRdb returns TRBD1, unconfirmable since there is no DNA. Germline V gives CDR1 SQVTM, CDR2 ANQGSEA. CDR3 length: 11 residues. CDR3 protein: CGGAGGQGYTF.

V usage is TRBV6-6 and J usage is TRBJ2-5. Per germline, CDR1 MNHNY and CDR2 SVGAGI (reference sequence). CDR3 length equals 15 residues. CDR3 protein: CASSYLRQLQETQYF.

The chain uses TRBV19 and TRBJ1-2. CDR1 is LNHDA and CDR2 is SQIVND in the germline V gene (reference sequence). This CDR3 has 13 amino acids. The CDR3 loop reads CASTRGANYGYTF. Together with reference TRBV19 and TRBJ1-2, the CDR3 gives the full variable domain: DGGITQSPKYLFRKEGQNVTLSCEQNLNHDAMYWYRQDPGQGLRLIYYSQIVNDFQKGDIAEGYSVSREKKESFPLTVTSAQKNPTAFYLCASTRGANYGYTFGSGTRLTVV.